This TCR beta chain was recorded in a study of T cells after yellow fever vaccination. Study-level findings and limits: In FACS-sorted repertoires, abundant clonotypes from the bulk population could appear as contaminants.

Germline values: CDR1 SGHRS, CDR2 YFSETQ. The CDR3 is made up of 15 amino acids. After removal of 4 bases from V and 3 bases from J, the junction contained 9 bases not matched to a gene. This clonotype was seen a few times. What it recognizes is unknown. Generation of TCR cDNA used 5'RACE template switching (which added a universal primer site and UMIs). TCRdb independently ran MiXCR on the 5' RACE reads; one entry per CDR3 protein. The data hold roughly 320,000 distinct CDR3 sequences, with about 10% observed a single time. The gene calls are TRBV5-1 and TRBJ1-1; TRBD1 matches at 7 bases. The sample here was CD4+ T cells sorted from PBMCs, taken 45 days after the yellow fever booster vaccination. This clonotype originated in a man between 18 and 29 years old who received the YFV17D yellow fever vaccine. CDR3 region: CASSPFTGEDTEAFF. The CDR3 DNA is TGCGCCAGCAGCCCCTTTACAGGGGAGGACACTGAAGCTTTCTTT.